A selection of T cell receptor beta chains follows, all from one sample in a study of T cell responses to AZD1222 COVID-19 vaccine. Method: immunoSEQ multiplex PCR; TCRdb's copy keeps in-frame clones and lacks some. The sample has around 88,000 clones, roughly 90% seen once. This specimen consisted of peripheral blood, obtained on day 0 of AZD1222 vaccination. The receptors here all came from an adult in good health. Both conserved end residues are part of each CDR3. The order of the fields is V gene, J gene, CDR3 protein.

v_call: TRBV7-9; j_call: TRBJ1-1; cdr3_aa: CASSRNTEAFF
v_call: TRBV5-1; j_call: TRBJ2-3; cdr3_aa: CASSSRLWGQLDTQYF
v_call: TRBV6-4; j_call: TRBJ2-3; cdr3_aa: CASSDPDTQYF
v_call: TRBV27; j_call: TRBJ2-7; cdr3_aa: CASSLAGSYYEQYF
v_call: TRBV12-3/TRBV12-4; j_call: TRBJ1-4; cdr3_aa: CASRATNEKLFF
v_call: TRBV19; j_call: TRBJ1-2; cdr3_aa: CASNPTGVNYGYTF
v_call: TRBV5-6; j_call: TRBJ2-5; cdr3_aa: CASSLGAEGGGRKTQYF
v_call: TRBV6-1; j_call: TRBJ2-5; cdr3_aa: CASSEAIAGGQETQYF
v_call: TRBV20-1; j_call: TRBJ2-7; cdr3_aa: CSASEGWEQYF
v_call: TRBV6-2/TRBV6-3; j_call: TRBJ2-4; cdr3_aa: CASSPLPGREGNIQYF
v_call: TRBV10-3; j_call: TRBJ1-3; cdr3_aa: CAISFGGNTGNTIYF
v_call: TRBV6-5; j_call: TRBJ1-2; cdr3_aa: CASSYSRQGYGYTF
v_call: TRBV6-2/TRBV6-3; j_call: TRBJ1-5; cdr3_aa: CASSYGGTGGNQPQHF
v_call: TRBV19; j_call: TRBJ2-5; cdr3_aa: CASSMRRQETQYF
v_call: TRBV29-1; j_call: TRBJ2-2; cdr3_aa: CSARTGANTGELFF
v_call: TRBV4-2; j_call: TRBJ2-1; cdr3_aa: CASSPDLAGPYNEQFF
v_call: TRBV6-6; j_call: TRBJ2-6; cdr3_aa: CASSPPYAGTADSGANVLTF
v_call: TRBV28; j_call: TRBJ2-4; cdr3_aa: CASSSYPGTRLNKNIQYF
v_call: TRBV7-3; j_call: TRBJ2-6; cdr3_aa: CASRTSPGANVLTF
v_call: TRBV19; j_call: TRBJ1-5; cdr3_aa: CASSNSYSNQPQHF
v_call: TRBV29-1; j_call: TRBJ1-2; cdr3_aa: CSVRTESFNYGYTF
v_call: TRBV5-6; j_call: TRBJ2-1; cdr3_aa: CASSFPSGPGNEQFF
v_call: TRBV27; j_call: TRBJ1-2; cdr3_aa: CASSLDGASNYGYTF
v_call: TRBV4-2; j_call: TRBJ1-5; cdr3_aa: CASSQDITRGPQHF
v_call: TRBV7-7; j_call: TRBJ2-2; cdr3_aa: CASSPGTANTGELFF
v_call: TRBV28; j_call: TRBJ1-1; cdr3_aa: CASTPTSRGAFF
v_call: TRBV6-5; j_call: TRBJ2-1; cdr3_aa: CASSRAGSRNEQFF
v_call: TRBV24-1; j_call: TRBJ2-1; cdr3_aa: CATRGNLLYNEQFF
v_call: TRBV10-3; j_call: TRBJ2-3; cdr3_aa: CAISESGSADTQYF
v_call: TRBV28; j_call: TRBJ2-6; cdr3_aa: CASSSSGGVEGANVLTF
v_call: TRBV7-9; j_call: TRBJ2-5; cdr3_aa: CASSSWTSGGQETQYF
v_call: TRBV7-7; j_call: TRBJ2-2; cdr3_aa: CASSLGATYTGELFF
v_call: TRBV7-2; j_call: TRBJ2-7; cdr3_aa: CASSSLRIEQYF
v_call: TRBV7-9; j_call: TRBJ1-5; cdr3_aa: CASSYSGVSNQPQHF
v_call: TRBV24-1; j_call: TRBJ1-2; cdr3_aa: CATSDSQGALSGYTF
v_call: TRBV19; j_call: TRBJ2-6; cdr3_aa: CASHPWAVSGANVLTF
v_call: TRBV19; j_call: TRBJ2-5; cdr3_aa: CASSIGRLETQYF
v_call: TRBV29-1; j_call: TRBJ1-3; cdr3_aa: CSVLLSSGNTIYF
v_call: TRBV2; j_call: TRBJ1-2; cdr3_aa: CASSERGDYGYTF
v_call: TRBV5-1; j_call: TRBJ1-5; cdr3_aa: CASATTGGPGQPQHF
v_call: TRBV7-9; j_call: TRBJ1-1; cdr3_aa: CASSATGEESEAFF
v_call: TRBV11-2; j_call: TRBJ2-5; cdr3_aa: CASSFERETQYF